What follows is one T cell receptor beta chain and its context. Its target is unknown. The data belong to a study of T cell repertoires in cytomegalovirus infection. On the study more broadly: Indications came from public TCR beta signatures; they pointed to CMV infection and to a matching HLA type.

Regarding the study as a whole: The cumulative frequency of public TCR beta families distinguished individuals who carried CMV together with the relevant HLA.

TCRdb reprocessed the reads via MiXCR and lists one record per CDR3 protein. This sample has hundreds of thousands of distinct CDR3 sequences; under 20% occur once, and the top ten carry 12%. Germline trimming cut 3 bases from V and 2 bases from J; bases unmatched to any gene: 3. Germline CDR1 is SQVTM and CDR2 is ANQGSEA. This CDR3 spans 13 amino acids. This TCR derives from a human donor in good health (CMV status not recorded). Some clones in this sample may be carry-over from other donors' samples. The sequenced sample was PBMCs. This chain uses TRBV29-1 with TRBJ1-2, with TRBD1 matching 7 bases. The CDR3 DNA is TGCAGCGTTGATAGGACAGGCAACTATGGCTACACCTTC. It is translated as CSVDRTGNYGYTF.